This TCR beta chain stems from a study of control samples from healthy donors and cancer patients. This CDR3 has 13 residues. Trimming left V 4 bases short and J 1 base short, with 5 bases between. Clones were read by immunoSEQ multiplex PCR, and TCRdb kept only the in-frame ones, dropping some. The data show around 150,000 clones, roughly 95% seen once. Sequenced input: blood. The TCR sequence derives from a woman aged 25-40 years in good health. The V gene is TRBV12-3 or TRBV12-4, the J gene TRBJ1-3, with D uncertain. DNA for the CDR3: TGTGCCAGCAGTTCGTCGTCTGGAAACACCATATATTTT. Its protein is CASSSSSGNTIYF.